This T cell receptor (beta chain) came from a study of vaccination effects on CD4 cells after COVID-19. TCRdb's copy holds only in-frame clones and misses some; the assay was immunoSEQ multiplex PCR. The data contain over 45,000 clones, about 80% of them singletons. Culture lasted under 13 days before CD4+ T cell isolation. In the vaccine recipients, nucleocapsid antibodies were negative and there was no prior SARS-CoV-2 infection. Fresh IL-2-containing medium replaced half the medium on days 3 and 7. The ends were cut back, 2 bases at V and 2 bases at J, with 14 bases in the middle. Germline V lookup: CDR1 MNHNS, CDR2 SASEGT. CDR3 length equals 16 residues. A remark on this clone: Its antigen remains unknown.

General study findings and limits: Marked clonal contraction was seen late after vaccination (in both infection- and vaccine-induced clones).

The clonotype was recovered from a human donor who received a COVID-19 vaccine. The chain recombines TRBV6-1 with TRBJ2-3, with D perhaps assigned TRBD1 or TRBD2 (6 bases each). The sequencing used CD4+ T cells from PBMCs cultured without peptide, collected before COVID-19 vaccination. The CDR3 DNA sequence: TGTGCCAGCAGTGAATATGGGGGGCTTCCCACAGATACGCAGTATTTT. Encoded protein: CASSEYGGLPTDTQYF.